Shown below are 23 T cell receptor beta chains from a single sample sequenced in a study of blood T cell repertoires in COVID-19. Generated by immunoSEQ multiplex PCR, the TCRdb table keeps only in-frame clones and is missing some. The table lists under 250,000 clones, more than 70% of them singletons. The sample consisted of peripheral blood. The receptors come from a man aged 35-49 years with active or convalescent COVID-19.

J is TRBJ2-3 and V is TRBV24-1; weak D call: TRBD1 (6 bases). The CDR3 is 12 amino acids. Germline lookup yields CDR1 KGHDR and CDR2 SFDVKD. Between the trimmed V and J ends, which lost 7 bases and 4 bases, there was a span of 8 bases. CDR3 protein: CATSTGPDTQYF. The CDR3 nucleotides are TGTGCCACCAGCACAGGGCCAGATACGCAGTATTTT.

The V call is TRBV7-2, the J call TRBJ1-1, with 7 bases lining up with TRBD1. CDR3 size: 16 residues. The J segment lost 7 bases and the V segment lost 1 base, leaving 12 bases of the junction unmatched. CDR1 and CDR2 (germline): SGHTA, FQGNSA. The chain's CDR3 is CASSLDFGTAKGEAFF. For the CDR3, the DNA is TGTGCCAGCAGCTTAGATTTCGGGACAGCTAAGGGTGAAGCTTTCTTT.

The V and J genes are TRBV18 and TRBJ2-6; 8 nucleotides line up with TRBD2. The germline V gene encodes CDR1 KGHSH and CDR2 LQKENI. There are 16 residues in the CDR3. The V and J ends lost 6 bases and 3 bases, in that order; junction bases with no gene match: 7. The CDR3 DNA reads TGTGCCAGCTCCCGCGGGAGGAATGATGGGGCCAACGTCCTGACTTTC. Its translation: CASSRGRNDGANVLTF.

The chain recombines TRBV3-1 (or the pseudogene TRBV3-2) with TRBJ1-1, with no clear D. CDR1 and CDR2 (germline): LGHDT, YNNKEL (reference sequence). CDR3 size: 12 residues. Trimming stripped 3 bases from V and 4 bases from J, with 6 bases between. The CDR3 sequence: CASSQAATEAFF. The CDR3 DNA reads TGTGCCAGCAGCCAGGCTGCCACTGAAGCTTTCTTT.

The gene calls are TRBV10-3 and TRBJ1-2; 8 bases agree with TRBD1. V shed 6 bases, J shed 3 bases, and the junction held 9 bases outside the gene matches. This CDR3 region has 15 residues. Germline V gene sequence: CDR1 ENHRY, CDR2 SYGVKD. The CDR3 DNA follows: TGTGCCATCAGGGGACAGGTCGATGGGGACTATGGCTACACCTTC. Protein sequence: CAIRGQVDGDYGYTF.

The V and J genes are TRBV4-2 and TRBJ2-7; 7 nucleotides align to TRBD1. V lost 1 base and J lost 1; bases outside the gene matches: 1. CDR1 LGHNA and CDR2 YNFKEQ come from the germline V gene. The CDR3 has 14 residues. DNA of the CDR3: TGTGCCAGCAGCCAAGCACAGGGGTCCTACGAGCAGTACTTC. Its translation: CASSQAQGSYEQYF.

This clone was seen once. The CDR3 sequence: CASSIDRYNEQFF. In DNA form, the CDR3 reads TGTGCCAGTAGTATAGACCGTTACAATGAGCAGTTCTTC. The chain has TRBV19 and TRBJ2-1; unclear D gene. The V end was cut by 0 bases, the J end by 4 bases, with 4 bases between. CDR3 length: 13 residues. The germline gives CDR1 LNHDA, CDR2 SQIVND (reference sequence). Complete variable domain (other parts from reference TRBV19 and TRBJ2-1): DGGITQSPKYLFRKEGQNVTLSCEQNLNHDAMYWYRQDPGQGLRLIYYSQIVNDFQKGDIAEGYSVSREKKESFPLTVTSAQKNPTAFYLCASSIDRYNEQFFGPGTRLTVL.

The chain employs TRBV20-1 and TRBJ2-3; TRBD2 might be the D (6 bases). The ends were cut back, 3 bases at V and 1 base at J, with 11 bases in the middle. Germline CDR1 DFQATT, CDR2 SNEGSKA (reference sequence). The CDR3 totals 14 residues. The CDR3 DNA follows: TGCAGTGCTAGTTCGTGGGGGGGCACAGATACGCAGTATTTT. Translation gives CSASSWGGTDTQYF.

The sample holds a few counts of this clone. The chain recombines TRBV19 with TRBJ1-5; the D is unclear. CDR1 and CDR2 from the germline V gene are LNHDA and SQIVND (reference sequence). Between the trimmed V and J ends, which lost 3 bases and 6 bases, there was a span of 12 bases. The CDR3 sequence is 14 residues long. CDR3 in amino acids: CASSIPAASQPQHF. In DNA form, the CDR3 reads TGTGCCAGTAGTATTCCAGCGGCATCTCAGCCCCAGCATTTT.

This chain uses TRBV18 with TRBJ2-7; D is undetermined. V was shortened by 1 base and J by 7 bases, with 17 bases between the two germline ends. The CDR3 has 15 residues. The germline gives CDR1 KGHSH, CDR2 LQKENI. The CDR3, as DNA: TGTGCCAGCTCACCACTTGACGGCCCCGGGTGGGAGCAGTACTTC. Its translation: CASSPLDGPGWEQYF.

J is TRBJ1-2 and V is TRBV11-2; 9 bases fit TRBD1. With 4 bases clipped from V and 3 bases from J, the junction kept 6 bases outside the gene matches. The CDR3 spans 15 residues. The germline V gene has CDR1 SGHAT and CDR2 FQNNGV. The CDR3 region is CASSSSTGGHYGYTF. CDR3 sequence (DNA): TGTGCCAGCAGCTCCTCGACAGGGGGTCACTATGGCTACACCTTC.

V gene TRBV9 combines with J gene TRBJ1-5; D is uncertain. V lost 0 bases and J 6 bases, leaving 7 bases between the germline ends. There are 13 residues in the CDR3. Per the germline V gene, CDR1 is SGDLS and CDR2 is YYNGEE. CDR3 DNA: TGTGCCAGCAGCGTAGGGTCCGGTCAGCCCCAGCATTTT. This sequence encodes CASSVGSGQPQHF.

CDR3 loop: CASSGRGTGVDSQPQHF. For the CDR3, the DNA is TGTGCCAGCAGTGGTCGCGGGACAGGGGTAGATAGTCAGCCCCAGCATTTT. V usage is TRBV2 and J usage is TRBJ1-5, with 10 bases aligning to TRBD1. Trimming took 4 bases from V and 6 from J; bases not matched to a gene: 12. Germline V gene lookup returns CDR1 SNHLY and CDR2 FYNNEI. CDR3 size: 17 residues.

The gene calls are TRBV6-6 and TRBJ1-1; perhaps TRBD1 as D (6 bases). Looked up from germline, CDR1 is MNHNY and CDR2 is SVGAGI (reference sequence). CDR3 length equals 14 residues. V gave up 2 bases and J gave up 6 bases, with 13 bases separating them. CDR3 nucleotide sequence: TGTGCCAGCAGTTACCCTGAGGACAGATCTGAAGCTTTCTTT. Protein product: CASSYPEDRSEAFF.

The chain employs TRBV11-3 and TRBJ2-2; a possible D gene is TRBD2 (7 bases). Germline V CDR1 and CDR2: SGHNT, YENEEA. Trimming removed 4 bases at V and 10 bases at J, with 22 bases between. This CDR3 is 16 amino acids long. This CDR3 reads CASSYQWGAGATELFF. CDR3 nucleotides: TGTGCCAGCAGCTACCAATGGGGGGCGGGAGCCACGGAGCTGTTTTTT. The variable domain in full, completed from reference TRBV11-3 and TRBJ2-2, reads EAGVVQSPRYKIIEKKQPVAFWCNPISGHNTLYWYLQNLGQGPELLIRYENEEAVDDSQLPKDRFSAERLKGVDSTLKIQPAELGDSAVYLCASSYQWGAGATELFFGEGSRLTVL.

A note on this clone: The identical CDR3 is also encoded by other nucleotide sequences in the sample. The chain joins TRBV18 to TRBJ2-7; D remains ambiguous. The length of the CDR3 is 14 residues. The ends were cut back, 3 bases at V and 2 bases at J, with 11 bases in the middle. Per germline, CDR1 KGHSH and CDR2 LQKENI. CDR3 sequence reads: CASSPGQETYEQYF. CDR3 in DNA: TGTGCCAGCTCACCTGGCCAGGAAACCTACGAGCAGTACTTC.

The rearrangement uses TRBV19 and TRBJ2-3; 7 positions agree with TRBD2. The J segment lost 4 bases and the V segment lost 8 bases, leaving 6 bases of the junction unmatched. Germline V CDR1 and CDR2: LNHDA, SQIVND (reference sequence). The CDR3 length is 13 residues. In DNA, the CDR3 is TGTGCCAGTGGCGGTCGGGGGGCAGATACGCAGTATTTT. Protein: CASGGRGADTQYF.

The table lists this clone with a count of one. The rearrangement joins TRBV24-1 to TRBJ1-4, with 7 bases matching TRBD1. Trimming removed 2 bases from V and 8 bases from J; junction bases left unmatched: 13. This CDR3 comprises 17 residues. The germline V gene has CDR1 KGHDR and CDR2 SFDVKD. The CDR3 loop reads CATSDSSATGEGEKLFF. The CDR3 nucleotides read TGTGCCACCAGTGATTCCAGCGCTACAGGGGAAGGAGAAAAACTGTTTTTT.

The sample holds a few counts of this clone. The chain recombines TRBV4-1 with TRBJ2-1, with TRBD2 matching over 9 bases. Germline V gene sequence: CDR1 MGHRA, CDR2 YSYEKL. V lost 1 base and J lost 6; bases outside the gene matches: 4. The CDR3 length is 15 residues. CDR3 nucleotides: TGCGCCAGCAGCCAAGTTAGCGGGGGAGGCAATGAGCAGTTCTTC. The encoded protein is CASSQVSGGGNEQFF.

A few counts support this clone. The chain couples TRBV11-3 to TRBJ2-6, with 7 nucleotides matching TRBD1. The V gene end was trimmed by 5 bases and the J gene end by 0 bases; junction bases not matched to a gene: 7. The CDR3 runs to 17 residues. The germline V gene encodes CDR1 SGHNT and CDR2 YENEEA. Here the CDR3 DNA reads TGTGCCAGCAGCCCGGACAGGCTAGGCTCTGGGGCCAACGTCCTGACTTTC. This encodes CASSPDRLGSGANVLTF.

The chain has TRBV4-2 and TRBJ2-3; 9 bases map to TRBD2. This CDR3 is 14 amino acids long. Germline loops: CDR1 LGHNA, CDR2 YNFKEQ. V trimming: 4 bases; J trimming: 6 bases; junction bases outside the gene matches: 5. CDR3 sequence reads: CASSPLAGGDTQYF. The CDR3 DNA sequence: TGTGCCAGCAGCCCCCTGGCGGGAGGGGATACGCAGTATTTT.

To note about this clone: Additional DNA sequences in this sample encode the identical CDR3. This rearrangement joins TRBV11-2 to TRBJ1-6; the D is unclear. Germline assignment: CDR1 SGHAT and CDR2 FQNNGV. Trimming took off 1 base at V and 7 bases at J, with 8 bases between the two ends. The CDR3 runs to 14 residues. CDR3 nucleotide sequence: TGTGCCAGCAGCTTAGGACAAGGCAATTCACCCCTCCACTTT. Its translation is CASSLGQGNSPLHF.

The chain is built from TRBV6-2 or TRBV6-3 and TRBJ1-2; 8 nucleotides line up with TRBD1. The CDR3 has 15 residues. The trim removed 5 bases at V and 4 bases at J, leaving 9 bases unmatched. CDR1 is MNHEY and CDR2 is SVGEGT in the germline V gene. The CDR3 DNA sequence: TGTGCCAGCAGTGCAACAGGGGGGGCCCTCTATGGCTACACCTTC. It translates to CASSATGGALYGYTF.